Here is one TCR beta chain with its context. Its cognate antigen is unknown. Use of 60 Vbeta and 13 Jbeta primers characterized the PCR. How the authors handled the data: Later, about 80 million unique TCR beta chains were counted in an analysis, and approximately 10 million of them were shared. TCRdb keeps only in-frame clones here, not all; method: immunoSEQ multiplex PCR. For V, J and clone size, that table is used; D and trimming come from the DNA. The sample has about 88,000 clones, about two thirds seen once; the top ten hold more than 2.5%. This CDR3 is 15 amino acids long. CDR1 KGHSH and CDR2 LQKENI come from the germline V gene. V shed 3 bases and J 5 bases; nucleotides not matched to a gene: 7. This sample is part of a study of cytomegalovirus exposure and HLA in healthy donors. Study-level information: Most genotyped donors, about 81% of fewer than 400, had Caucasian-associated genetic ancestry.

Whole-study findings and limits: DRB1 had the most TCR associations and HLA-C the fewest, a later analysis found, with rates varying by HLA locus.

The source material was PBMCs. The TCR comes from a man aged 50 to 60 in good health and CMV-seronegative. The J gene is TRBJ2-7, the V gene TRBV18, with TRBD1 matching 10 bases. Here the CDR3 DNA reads TGTGCCAGCTCACCTTACCGGGACAGGGGCGACGAGCAGTACTTC. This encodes CASSPYRDRGDEQYF.